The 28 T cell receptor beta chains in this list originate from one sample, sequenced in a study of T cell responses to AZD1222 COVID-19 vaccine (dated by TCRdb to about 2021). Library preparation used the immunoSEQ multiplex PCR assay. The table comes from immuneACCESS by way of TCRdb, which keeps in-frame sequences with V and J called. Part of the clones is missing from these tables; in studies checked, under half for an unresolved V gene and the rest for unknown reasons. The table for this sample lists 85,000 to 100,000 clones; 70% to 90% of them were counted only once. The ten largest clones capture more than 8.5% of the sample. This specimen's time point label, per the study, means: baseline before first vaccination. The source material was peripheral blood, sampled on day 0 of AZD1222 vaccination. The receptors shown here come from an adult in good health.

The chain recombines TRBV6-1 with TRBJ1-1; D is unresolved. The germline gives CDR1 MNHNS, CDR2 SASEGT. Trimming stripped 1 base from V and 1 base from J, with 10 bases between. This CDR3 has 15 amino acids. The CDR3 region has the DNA TGTGCCAGCAGTGAAGTAAACTACCCGAACACTGAAGCTTTCTTT. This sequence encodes CASSEVNYPNTEAFF.

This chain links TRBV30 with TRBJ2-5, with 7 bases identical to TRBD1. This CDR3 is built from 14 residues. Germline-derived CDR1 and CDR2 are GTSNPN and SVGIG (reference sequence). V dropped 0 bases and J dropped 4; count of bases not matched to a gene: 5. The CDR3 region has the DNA TGTGCCTGGAGTGTCAAAGGGGGCGTAGAGACCCAGTACTTC. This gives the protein CAWSVKGGVETQYF.

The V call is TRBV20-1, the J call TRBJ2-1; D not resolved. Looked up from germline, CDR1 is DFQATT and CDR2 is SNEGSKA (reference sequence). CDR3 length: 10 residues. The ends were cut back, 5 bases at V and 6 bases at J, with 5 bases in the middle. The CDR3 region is CSAHPNEQFF. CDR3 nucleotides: TGCAGTGCTCACCCCAATGAGCAGTTCTTC.

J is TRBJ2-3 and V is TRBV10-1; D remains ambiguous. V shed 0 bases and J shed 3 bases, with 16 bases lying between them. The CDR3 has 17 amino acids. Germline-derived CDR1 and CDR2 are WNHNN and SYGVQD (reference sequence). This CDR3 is CASSESGSPGITDTQYF. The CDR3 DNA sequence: TGCGCCAGCAGTGAGTCGGGTAGTCCAGGTATTACAGATACGCAGTATTTT.

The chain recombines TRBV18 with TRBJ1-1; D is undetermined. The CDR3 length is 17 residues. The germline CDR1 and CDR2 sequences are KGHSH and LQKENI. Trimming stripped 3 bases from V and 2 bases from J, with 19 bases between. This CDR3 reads CASSPLGPGGRNTEAFF. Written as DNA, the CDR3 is TGTGCCAGCTCACCCCTAGGCCCGGGCGGTAGAAACACTGAAGCTTTCTTT.

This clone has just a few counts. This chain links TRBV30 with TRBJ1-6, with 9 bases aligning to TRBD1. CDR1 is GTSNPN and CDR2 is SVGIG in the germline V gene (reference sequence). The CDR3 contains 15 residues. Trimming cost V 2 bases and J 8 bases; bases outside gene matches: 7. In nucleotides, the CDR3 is TGTGCCTGGAGTCGGACAGGGGCGACCTATTCACCCCTCCACTTT. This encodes CAWSRTGATYSPLHF.

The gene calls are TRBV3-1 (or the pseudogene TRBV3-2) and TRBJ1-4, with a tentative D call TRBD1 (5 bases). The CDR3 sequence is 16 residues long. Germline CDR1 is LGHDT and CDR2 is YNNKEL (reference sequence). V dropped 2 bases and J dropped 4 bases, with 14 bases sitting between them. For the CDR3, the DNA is TGTGCCAGCAGCCAACCGAGGGGCCAGAATAATGAAAAACTGTTTTTT. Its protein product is CASSQPRGQNNEKLFF.

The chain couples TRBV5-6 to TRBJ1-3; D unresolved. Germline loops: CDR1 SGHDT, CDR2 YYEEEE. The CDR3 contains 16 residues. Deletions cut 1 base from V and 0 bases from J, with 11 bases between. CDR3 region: CASSLRGLPSGNTIYF. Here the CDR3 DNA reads TGTGCCAGCAGCTTGCGAGGACTGCCCTCTGGAAACACCATATATTTT. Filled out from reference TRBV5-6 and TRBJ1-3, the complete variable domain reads DAGVTQSPTHLIKTRGQQVTLRCSPKSGHDTVSWYQQALGQGPQFIFQYYEEEERQRGNFPDRFSGHQFPNYSSELNVNALLLGDSALYLCASSLRGLPSGNTIYFGEGSWLTVV.

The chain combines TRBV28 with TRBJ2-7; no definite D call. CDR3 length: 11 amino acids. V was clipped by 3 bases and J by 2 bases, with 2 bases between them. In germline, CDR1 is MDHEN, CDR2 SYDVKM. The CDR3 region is CASSFAYEQYF. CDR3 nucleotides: TGTGCCAGCAGTTTTGCCTACGAGCAGTACTTC.

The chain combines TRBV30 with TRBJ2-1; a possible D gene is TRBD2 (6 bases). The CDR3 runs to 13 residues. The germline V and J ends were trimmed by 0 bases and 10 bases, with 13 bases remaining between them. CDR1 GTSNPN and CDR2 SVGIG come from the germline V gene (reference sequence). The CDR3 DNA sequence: TGTGCCTGGAGTGTCGGACTAATCGAGGAGCAGTTCTTC. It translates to CAWSVGLIEEQFF.

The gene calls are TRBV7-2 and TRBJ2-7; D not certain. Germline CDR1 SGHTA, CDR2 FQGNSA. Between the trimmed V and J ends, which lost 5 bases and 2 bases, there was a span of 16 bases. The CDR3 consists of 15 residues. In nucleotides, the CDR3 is TGTGCCAGCAGCCCCACGGGCGTCGGACCCTACGAGCAGTACTTC. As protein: CASSPTGVGPYEQYF.

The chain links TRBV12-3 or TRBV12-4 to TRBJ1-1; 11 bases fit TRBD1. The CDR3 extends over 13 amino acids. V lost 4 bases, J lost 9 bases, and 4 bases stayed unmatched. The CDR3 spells CASSSGQGAQAFF. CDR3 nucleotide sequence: TGTGCCAGCAGTTCCGGACAGGGGGCGCAAGCTTTCTTT.

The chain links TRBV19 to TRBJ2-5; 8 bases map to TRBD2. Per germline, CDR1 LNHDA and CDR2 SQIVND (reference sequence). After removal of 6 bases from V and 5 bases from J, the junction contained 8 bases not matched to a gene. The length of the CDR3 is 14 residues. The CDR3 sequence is CASRASGLAETQYF. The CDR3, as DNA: TGTGCCAGTAGAGCTAGCGGGTTGGCGGAGACCCAGTACTTC.

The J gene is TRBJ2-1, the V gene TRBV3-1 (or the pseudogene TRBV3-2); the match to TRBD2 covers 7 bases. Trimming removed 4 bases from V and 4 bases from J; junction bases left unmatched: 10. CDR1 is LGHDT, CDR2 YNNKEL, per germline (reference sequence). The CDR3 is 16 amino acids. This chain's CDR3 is CASSPKSASGYNEQFF. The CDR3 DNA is TGTGCCAGCAGCCCAAAGTCCGCTAGCGGATACAATGAGCAGTTCTTC.

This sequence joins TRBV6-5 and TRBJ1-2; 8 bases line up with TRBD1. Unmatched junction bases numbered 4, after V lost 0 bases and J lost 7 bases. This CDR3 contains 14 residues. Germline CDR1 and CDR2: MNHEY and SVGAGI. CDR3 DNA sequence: TGTGCCAGCAGTTACTCACAGGGGGGCAGTGGCTACACCTTC. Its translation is CASSYSQGGSGYTF.

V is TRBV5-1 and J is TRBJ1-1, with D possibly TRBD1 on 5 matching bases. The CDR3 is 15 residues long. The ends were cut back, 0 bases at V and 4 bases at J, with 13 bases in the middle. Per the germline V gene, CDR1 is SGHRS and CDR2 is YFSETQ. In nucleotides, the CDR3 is TGCGCCAGCAGCTTGGGTGGGGGTGTCGGCACTGAAGCTTTCTTT. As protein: CASSLGGGVGTEAFF.

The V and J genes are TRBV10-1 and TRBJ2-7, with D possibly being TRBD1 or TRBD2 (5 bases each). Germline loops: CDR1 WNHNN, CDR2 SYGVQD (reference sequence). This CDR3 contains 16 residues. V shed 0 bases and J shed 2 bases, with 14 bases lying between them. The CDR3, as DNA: TGCGCCAGCAGTGAGTCCGATGGGACCGAAGCCTACGAGCAGTACTTC. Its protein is CASSESDGTEAYEQYF.

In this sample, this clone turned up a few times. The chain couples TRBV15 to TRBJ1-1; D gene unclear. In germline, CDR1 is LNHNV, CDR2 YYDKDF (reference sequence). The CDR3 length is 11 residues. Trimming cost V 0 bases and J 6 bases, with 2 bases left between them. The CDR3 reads CATSRDAEAFF. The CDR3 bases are TGTGCCACCAGCAGAGACGCTGAAGCTTTCTTT. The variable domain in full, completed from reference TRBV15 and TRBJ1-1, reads DAMVIQNPRYQVTQFGKPVTLSCSQTLNHNVMYWYQQKSSQAPKLLFHYYDKDFNNEADTPDNFQSRRPNTSFCFLDIRSPGLGDTAMYLCATSRDAEAFFGQGTRLTVV.

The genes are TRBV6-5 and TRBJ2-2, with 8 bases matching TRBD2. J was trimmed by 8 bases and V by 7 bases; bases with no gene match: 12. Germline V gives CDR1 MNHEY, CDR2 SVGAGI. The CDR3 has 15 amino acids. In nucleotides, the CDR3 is TGTGCCAGCACAAATCTAGCGGGCCTTGGTGGGGAGCTGTTTTTT. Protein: CASTNLAGLGGELFF.

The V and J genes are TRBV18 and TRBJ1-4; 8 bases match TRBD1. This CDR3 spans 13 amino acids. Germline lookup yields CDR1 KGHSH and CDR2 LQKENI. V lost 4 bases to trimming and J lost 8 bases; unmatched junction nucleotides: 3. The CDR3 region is CASSQQGDEKLFF. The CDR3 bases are TGTGCCAGCTCACAACAGGGGGACGAAAAACTGTTTTTT.

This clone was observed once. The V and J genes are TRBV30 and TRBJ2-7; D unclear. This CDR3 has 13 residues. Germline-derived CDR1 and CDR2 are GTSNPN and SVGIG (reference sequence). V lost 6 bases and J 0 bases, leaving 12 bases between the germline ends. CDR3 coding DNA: TGTGCCTGTAGGTCGCCAAGCTCCTACGAGCAGTACTTC. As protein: CACRSPSSYEQYF. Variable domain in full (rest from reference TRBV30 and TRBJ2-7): SQTIHQWPATLVQPVGSPLSLECTVEGTSNPNLYWYRQAAGRGLQLLFYSVGIGQISSEVPQNLSASRPQDRQFILSSKKLLLSDSGFYLCACRSPSSYEQYFGPGTRLTVT.

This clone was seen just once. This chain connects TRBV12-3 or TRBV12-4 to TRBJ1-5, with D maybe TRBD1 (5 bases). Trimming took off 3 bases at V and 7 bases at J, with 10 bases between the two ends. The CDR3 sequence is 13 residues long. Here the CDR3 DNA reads TGTGCCAGCAGTTTGCAGGGATGGCAGCCCCAGCATTTT. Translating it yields CASSLQGWQPQHF.

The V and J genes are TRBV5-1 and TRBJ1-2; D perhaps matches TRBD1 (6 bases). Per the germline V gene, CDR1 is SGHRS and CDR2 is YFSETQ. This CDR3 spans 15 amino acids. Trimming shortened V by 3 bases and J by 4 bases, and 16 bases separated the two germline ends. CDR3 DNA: TGCGCCAGCAGCTCCCCGAGTAGGGGGGTCTATGGCTACACCTTC. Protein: CASSSPSRGVYGYTF.

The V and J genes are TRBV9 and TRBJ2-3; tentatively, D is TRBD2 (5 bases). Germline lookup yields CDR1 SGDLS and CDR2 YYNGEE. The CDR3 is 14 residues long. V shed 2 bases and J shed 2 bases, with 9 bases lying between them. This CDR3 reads CASSVGGTTDTQYF. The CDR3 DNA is TGTGCCAGCAGCGTTGGAGGCACCACAGATACGCAGTATTTT.

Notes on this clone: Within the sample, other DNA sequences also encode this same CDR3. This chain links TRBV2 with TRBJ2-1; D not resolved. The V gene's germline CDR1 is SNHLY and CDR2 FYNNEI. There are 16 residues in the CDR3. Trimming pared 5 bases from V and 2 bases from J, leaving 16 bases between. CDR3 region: CASSPLDSGTYNEQFF. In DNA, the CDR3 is TGTGCCAGCAGTCCATTAGATTCGGGTACCTACAATGAGCAGTTCTTC.

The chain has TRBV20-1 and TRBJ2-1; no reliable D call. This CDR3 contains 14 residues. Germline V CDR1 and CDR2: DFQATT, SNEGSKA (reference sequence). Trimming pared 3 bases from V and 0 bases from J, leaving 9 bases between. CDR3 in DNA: TGCAGTGCTAGTGGTCAGCGCTCCTACAATGAGCAGTTCTTC. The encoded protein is CSASGQRSYNEQFF.

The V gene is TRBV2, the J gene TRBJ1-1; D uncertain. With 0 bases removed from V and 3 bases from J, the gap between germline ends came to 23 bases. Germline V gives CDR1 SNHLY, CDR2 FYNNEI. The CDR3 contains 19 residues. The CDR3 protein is CASSEAGISFGSGDTEAFF. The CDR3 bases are TGTGCCAGCAGTGAAGCCGGGATTTCTTTTGGGTCTGGGGACACTGAAGCTTTCTTT.

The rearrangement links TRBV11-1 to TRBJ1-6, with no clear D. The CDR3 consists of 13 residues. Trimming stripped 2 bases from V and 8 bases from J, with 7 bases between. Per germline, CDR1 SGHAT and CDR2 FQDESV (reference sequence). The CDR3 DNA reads TGTGCCAGCAGCTTATTTCGGGATTCACCCCTCCACTTT. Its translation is CASSLFRDSPLHF.